This entry lists 5 T cell receptor beta chains sequenced from one sample in a study of beta chain features in type 1 diabetes. cDNA synthesis used the whole RNA isolate, giving expressed TCRB sequences. Only in-frame clones appear in the TCRdb table, and some are missing; sequencing was by immunoSEQ multiplex PCR. The table has a few hundred thousand clones, 13% to 15% seen once; the top ten hold more than 6.5%. Material: central memory CD4+ T cells from blood. The origin of the receptors is a young man in good health.

The V and J genes are TRBV6-5 and TRBJ2-7; D call uncertain. Germline values: CDR1 MNHEY, CDR2 SVGAGI. CDR3 size: 12 residues. Trimming stripped 4 bases from V and 0 bases from J, with 4 bases between. CDR3 in amino acids: CASSLDSYEQYV. CDR3 sequence (DNA): TGTGCCAGCAGTTTGGACTCCTACGAGCAGTACGTC.

The genes are TRBV4-3 and TRBJ1-5, with D unclear. Trimming removed 3 bases at V and 0 bases at J, with 6 bases between. Germline V gene lookup returns CDR1 LGHNA and CDR2 YSLEER. The CDR3 sequence is 14 residues long. Written as DNA, the CDR3 is TGCGCCAGCAGCCAGACACATAGCAATCAGCCCCAGCATTTT. This translates into CASSQTHSNQPQHF.

This clone was seen more than once but under ten times. The chain uses TRBV6-1 and TRBJ2-7; possibly TRBD2 for D (5 bases). The CDR3 length is 14 residues. Per the germline V gene, CDR1 is MNHNS and CDR2 is SASEGT. Trimming removed 4 bases at V and 2 bases at J, with 12 bases between. CDR3 amino acids: CASSGTERPYEQYV. DNA for the CDR3: TGTGCCAGCAGTGGGACGGAGCGGCCCTACGAGCAGTACGTC.

This clone has only a few counts. The V and J genes are TRBV5-4 and TRBJ2-3, with TRBD2 matching 10 bases. The V segment lost 5 bases and the J segment 6 bases; nucleotides outside the gene matches: 12. Germline CDR1 SGHNT, CDR2 YYREEE (reference sequence). The CDR3 has 16 residues. CDR3 protein: CASRPTLAGRVDTQYF. The CDR3 bases are TGTGCCAGCAGACCTACACTAGCGGGGAGAGTGGATACGCAGTATTTT.

Details on this clone: Other DNA sequences in this sample translate to the same CDR3. The V and J genes are TRBV9 and TRBJ2-3; D is uncertain. Trimming shortened V by 4 bases and J by 0 bases, and 12 bases separated the two germline ends. The CDR3 extends over 15 amino acids. The germline gives CDR1 SGDLS, CDR2 YYNGEE. The CDR3 bases are TGTGCCAGCAGCCCCTCAGGAGTGAGCACAGATACGCAGTATTTT. Translated, it gives CASSPSGVSTDTQYF.